One and the same sample provided the 32 T cell receptor beta chains below, sequenced in a study of T cells in Graves' hyperthyroidism and ophthalmopathy. TCR beta CDR3 region amplification was performed from RNA transcripts. The TCR CDR3 first-round RT-PCR relied on the HTBI primer set. A single record per CDR3 protein comes from TCRdb applying MiXCR to the multiplex PCR reads. The sample carries 300,000 or so distinct CDR3 sequences, around a sixth recorded once. The sequencing sample was made of blood. The receptors were gathered from a woman aged 50 to 60 with Graves' hyperthyroidism.

Points on this clonotype: A much larger clone sits a single nucleotide away, making a read error possible. The rearrangement joins TRBV27 to TRBJ1-2; D gene uncertain. The CDR3 loop spans 13 amino acids. Germline CDR1 reads MNHEY; CDR2 reads SMNVEV (reference sequence). V lost 6 bases, J lost 1 base, and 9 bases lay in between. In DNA form, the CDR3 reads TGTGCCAGCAGACAGTCCATTAACTATGGCTACACCTTC. This translates into CASRQSINYGYTF.

This clonotype was counted ten times or more. The chain recombines TRBV2 with TRBJ1-1; D is uncertain. This CDR3 region has 15 residues. V lost 8 bases and J 1 base, leaving 17 bases between the germline ends. Germline V gene sequence: CDR1 SNHLY, CDR2 FYNNEI. The CDR3 spells CASVFGSAGNTEAFF. The CDR3 coding sequence is TGTGCCAGCGTGTTCGGCTCGGCAGGGAACACTGAAGCTTTCTTT.

There are many counts of this clonotype. The chain uses TRBV27 and TRBJ2-5; 9 bases are a match to TRBD1. CDR3 length: 15 amino acids. Germline V CDR1 and CDR2: MNHEY, SMNVEV (reference sequence). The V and J ends lost 6 bases and 3 bases, in that order; junction bases with no gene match: 8. The CDR3 reads CASSSGQGKEETQYF. Here the CDR3 DNA reads TGTGCCAGCAGCTCGGGACAGGGTAAGGAAGAGACCCAGTACTTC.

The J gene is TRBJ2-3, the V gene TRBV6-1, with 8 bases identical to TRBD2. The CDR3 spans 16 residues. V shed 5 bases, J shed 3 bases, and the junction held 10 bases outside the gene matches. CDR1 and CDR2 from the germline V gene are MNHNS and SASEGT. The CDR3 spells CASSQSGSVVTDTQYF. Here the CDR3 DNA reads TGTGCCAGCAGTCAAAGCGGGAGCGTTGTAACAGATACGCAGTATTTT.

The rearrangement joins TRBV30 to TRBJ1-4; the match to TRBD1 covers 7 bases. V dropped 2 bases and J dropped 6; count of bases not matched to a gene: 3. The germline V gene has CDR1 GTSNPN and CDR2 SVGIG (reference sequence). The CDR3 is 13 amino acids. CDR3 sequence (DNA): TGTGCCTGGAGTCAAGGGGGCGATGAAAAACTGTTTTTT. Protein: CAWSQGGDEKLFF.

This clonotype has more than one count but fewer than ten. The gene calls are TRBV7-3 and TRBJ2-1, with D possibly matching TRBD2 (6 bases). The CDR3 is 15 residues long. V lost 5 bases to trimming and J lost 5 bases, with 16 bases between them. CDR1 SGHTA and CDR2 FQGTGA come from the germline V gene. CDR3 loop: CASSPAGNPDNEQFF. The CDR3 bases are TGTGCCAGCAGCCCCGCGGGGAACCCCGACAATGAGCAGTTCTTC.

Many counts were recorded for this clonotype. The chain is built from TRBV3-1 and TRBJ1-5, with D possibly being TRBD1 (5 bases). This CDR3 contains 14 residues. Germline V lookup: CDR1 LGHDT, CDR2 YNNKEL (reference sequence). V was trimmed by 1 base and J by 5 bases, leaving 9 bases between them. This chain's CDR3 is CASSQAVGDQPQHF. The DNA of the CDR3 is TGTGCCAGCAGCCAAGCCGTAGGGGATCAGCCCCAGCATTTT.

In this sample, this clonotype turned up a few times. The chain has TRBV25-1 and TRBJ1-4, with D possibly matching TRBD1 (6 bases). The V gene lost 2 bases and the J gene lost 8 bases, with 18 bases spanning the gap. The germline V gene encodes CDR1 MGHDK and CDR2 SYGVNS. This CDR3 comprises 16 residues. CDR3 sequence reads: CASSEAGRRGGEKLFF. The DNA for the CDR3 is TGTGCCAGCAGTGAAGCCGGCCGCAGAGGGGGGGAAAAACTGTTTTTT.

The CDR3 DNA reads as TGTGCCAGCAGCTTGGACGGGAGCCCCGGGAATGAGCAGTTCTTC. It encodes CASSLDGSPGNEQFF. This sequence joins TRBV5-4 and TRBJ2-1; D is possibly TRBD2 (6 bases). The V end lost 0 bases, the J end lost 7 bases, and 14 bases lay between the germline ends. The germline CDR1 and CDR2 sequences are SGHNT and YYREEE (reference sequence). This CDR3 spans 15 amino acids.

The sample holds many counts of this clonotype. CDR3 region: CASSPASSYEQYF. In DNA, the CDR3 is TGCGCCAGCAGCCCCGCTAGCTCCTACGAGCAGTACTTC. The chain links TRBV4-1 to TRBJ2-7; D remains unclear. This CDR3 is 13 amino acids long. Between the trimmed V and J ends, which lost 4 bases and 0 bases, there was a span of 7 bases. Germline assignment: CDR1 MGHRA and CDR2 YSYEKL.

This clonotype was seen just once. This sequence joins TRBV5-1 and TRBJ1-6; D perhaps matches TRBD1 (5 bases). V was cut by 2 bases and J by 9 bases, with 15 bases left in between. Germline CDR1 and CDR2: SGHRS and YFSETQ. This CDR3 has 15 residues. The CDR3 bases are TGCGCCAGCAGCTTCTGGGGCGGTTCGGCTTCACCCCTCCACTTT. Translation: CASSFWGGSASPLHF.

A remark on this clonotype: This may stem from a read error, because a much larger clone lies one nucleotide away. The rearrangement links TRBV2 to TRBJ2-3; 11 nucleotides agree with TRBD1. CDR1 is SNHLY, CDR2 FYNNEI, per germline. The junction had 9 bases not matched to a gene; V was cut back by 4 bases and J by 3 bases. CDR3 size: 17 residues. In DNA form, the CDR3 reads TGTGCCAGCAGTGCGGCCCCGGGACAGGGGGGAACAGATACGCAGTATTTT. Translating it yields CASSAAPGQGGTDTQYF. Drawing the rest from reference TRBV2 and TRBJ2-3, the complete variable domain is EPEVTQTPSHQVTQMGQEVILRCVPISNHLYFYWYRQILGQKVEFLVSFYNNEISEKSEIFDDQFSVERPDGSNFTLKIRSTKLEDSAMYFCASSAAPGQGGTDTQYFGPGTRLTVL.

This chain links TRBV3-1 with TRBJ1-2; 7 nucleotides line up with TRBD1. The CDR3 is 13 residues long. Germline CDR1 LGHDT, CDR2 YNNKEL (reference sequence). V lost 4 bases and J lost 8; bases outside the gene matches: 7. CDR3 coding DNA: TGTGCCAGCAGCCCACAGGGGCCCGAGGGCTACACCTTC. Amino acids: CASSPQGPEGYTF. The full variable domain, with the rest looked up from reference TRBV3-1 and TRBJ1-2, is DTAVSQTPKYLVTQMGNDKSIKCEQNLGHDTMYWYKQDSKKFLKIMFSYNNKELIINETVPNRFSPKSPDKAHLNLHINSLELGDSAVYFCASSPQGPEGYTFGSGTRLTVV.

This clonotype turned up a few times. The gene calls are TRBV12-3 or TRBV12-4 and TRBJ2-5; the D is unclear. The CDR3 is 13 amino acids. V lost 7 bases and J 2 bases, leaving 11 bases between the germline ends. This chain's CDR3 is CASIRTEQETQYF. CDR3 DNA: TGTGCCAGCATTAGGACGGAGCAAGAGACCCAGTACTTC.

This clonotype occurred many times. The CDR3, as DNA: TGTGCCAGCAGCTTATACCCGGGGAGCTATGAGCAGTTCTTC. It encodes CASSLYPGSYEQFF. The rearrangement links TRBV7-3 to TRBJ2-1; possible D gene TRBD2, 5 bases. With 2 bases removed from V and 8 bases from J, the gap between germline ends came to 13 bases. The CDR3 is 14 amino acids. Germline CDR1 SGHTA, CDR2 FQGTGA. The full variable domain, in which reference TRBV7-3 and TRBJ2-1 provide the parts outside the CDR3, is GAGVSQTPSNKVTEKGKYVELRCDPISGHTALYWYRQSLGQGPEFLIYFQGTGAADDSGLPNDRFFAVRPEGSVSTLKIQRTERGDSAVYLCASSLYPGSYEQFFGPGTRLTVL.

This chain uses TRBV6-1 with TRBJ2-1; the D is unclear. Germline V gene sequence: CDR1 MNHNS, CDR2 SASEGT. This CDR3 has 15 residues. V was clipped by 1 base and J by 8 bases, with 15 bases between them. The CDR3 here is CASSEGTLPFYEQFF. The CDR3 coding sequence is TGTGCCAGCAGTGAAGGGACCCTACCGTTCTATGAGCAGTTCTTC.

This clonotype appeared many times. The chain has TRBV2 and TRBJ2-5, with D unclear. The CDR3 loop spans 14 amino acids. V lost 4 bases and J lost 5, with 14 bases in between. CDR1 and CDR2 from the germline V gene are SNHLY and FYNNEI. The CDR3 sequence: CASSGNNDAETQYF. The CDR3 DNA reads TGTGCCAGCAGTGGGAACAACGATGCGGAGACCCAGTACTTC.

This clonotype was seen only a few times. The genes are TRBV28 and TRBJ1-1; D is possibly TRBD1 (6 bases). The CDR3 covers 15 residues. The V end lost 5 bases, the J end lost 5 bases, and 18 bases lay between the germline ends. The germline V gene has CDR1 MDHEN and CDR2 SYDVKM. CDR3 sequence (DNA): TGTGCCAGCAGTCCGTATGGGGGCGCGGGGACTGAAGCTTTCTTT. Protein sequence: CASSPYGGAGTEAFF.

The chain is built from TRBV4-1 and TRBJ2-3, with a tentative D call TRBD1 (6 bases). From germline, CDR1 is MGHRA and CDR2 YSYEKL. This CDR3 is 13 amino acids long. V was cut by 5 bases and J by 4 bases, with 10 bases left in between. The chain's CDR3 is CASSVQGPDTQYF. CDR3 sequence (DNA): TGCGCCAGCAGCGTACAGGGTCCAGATACGCAGTATTTT.

This clonotype was picked up one time. A much larger clonotype is one base distant, so this may be a read error. The chain carries TRBV27 and TRBJ1-5, with D perhaps matching TRBD1 (5 bases). V was pared by 5 bases and J by 2 bases, with 22 bases between. The V gene's germline CDR1 is MNHEY and CDR2 SMNVEV (reference sequence). This CDR3 region has 18 residues. The CDR3: CASSEAAGIKGGNQPQHF. The CDR3 DNA sequence: TGTGCCAGCAGTGAAGCCGCGGGAATCAAAGGGGGCAATCAGCCCCAGCATTTT.

This clonotype was detected many times. The chain carries TRBV2 and TRBJ2-2; TRBD1 agrees at 10 bases. The CDR3 sequence is 14 residues long. Germline CDR1 SNHLY, CDR2 FYNNEI. With 7 bases clipped from V and 4 bases from J, the junction kept 3 bases outside the gene matches. The CDR3 spells CASTTGGGTGELFF. The CDR3 nucleotides are TGTGCCAGCACGACAGGGGGCGGCACCGGGGAGCTGTTTTTT.

The chain employs TRBV28 and TRBJ2-7; D is possibly TRBD1 or TRBD2 (6 bases each). CDR1 is MDHEN, CDR2 SYDVKM, per germline. Trimming cost V 10 bases and J 4 bases, with 17 bases left between them. The CDR3 totals 13 residues. CDR3 in amino acids: CATDIRGGYEQYF. In DNA form, the CDR3 reads TGTGCCACCGATATCCGAGGGGGGTACGAGCAGTACTTC.

A few counts support this clonotype. The chain uses TRBV12-3 or TRBV12-4 and TRBJ2-5; D is ambiguous. This CDR3 has 13 residues. V was clipped by 6 bases and J by 2 bases, with 10 bases between them. The DNA for the CDR3 is TGTGCCAGCAGCCCTTCTTGGCAAGAGACCCAGTACTTC. Translating it yields CASSPSWQETQYF.

This clonotype has a count of ten or more. The J gene is TRBJ2-2, the V gene TRBV2, with 7 positions matching TRBD1. CDR1 is SNHLY and CDR2 is FYNNEI in the germline V gene. The CDR3 is 13 amino acids. V was clipped by 7 bases and J by 3 bases; unmatched bases: 2. CDR3 in amino acids: CASKGQYTGELFF. CDR3 in DNA: TGTGCCAGCAAGGGACAGTACACCGGGGAGCTGTTTTTT.

The chain joins TRBV13 to TRBJ1-4; 7 nucleotides line up with TRBD1. This CDR3 contains 15 residues. The V and J ends lost 5 bases and 8 bases, in that order; junction bases with no gene match: 11. Germline V gene lookup returns CDR1 PRHDT and CDR2 FYEKMQ (reference sequence). The CDR3 spells CASSVKGGAGEKLFF. DNA for the CDR3: TGTGCCAGCAGCGTCAAAGGGGGCGCCGGGGAAAAACTGTTTTTT.

This clonotype was detected ten times or more. The chain couples TRBV20-1 to TRBJ2-1; D possibly corresponds to TRBD2 (7 bases). V was clipped by 3 bases and J by 8 bases, with 11 bases between them. The CDR3 loop spans 12 amino acids. The germline V gene encodes CDR1 DFQATT and CDR2 SNEGSKA (reference sequence). The CDR3 is CSASRGADEQFF. The CDR3, as DNA: TGCAGTGCTAGCCGGGGGGCCGATGAGCAGTTCTTC.

This clonotype was recorded many times. The gene calls are TRBV11-2 and TRBJ2-7; tentative D call: TRBD1 (5 bases). V lost 1 base, J lost 3 bases, and 10 bases lay in between. The CDR3 totals 14 residues. Germline assignment: CDR1 SGHAT and CDR2 FQNNGV. CDR3: CASSLADSFYEQYV. The CDR3 DNA reads as TGTGCCAGCAGCTTAGCAGACAGCTTCTACGAGCAGTACGTC.

This rearrangement joins TRBV20-1 to TRBJ2-3; 10 bases map to TRBD2. Germline loops: CDR1 DFQATT, CDR2 SNEGSKA (reference sequence). The ends lost 3 bases at V and 3 bases at J; junction bases unmatched: 3. The CDR3 has 14 amino acids. CDR3 residues: CSARERGGTDTQYF. The CDR3 bases are TGCAGTGCTAGGGAGCGGGGGGGGACAGATACGCAGTATTTT.

This clonotype showed up just a few times. The genes are TRBV7-9 and TRBJ2-1; TRBD2 matches at 8 bases. Germline V gene sequence: CDR1 SEHNR, CDR2 FQNEAQ (reference sequence). The CDR3 contains 18 residues. Trimming took 4 bases from V and 4 from J; bases not matched to a gene: 15. The CDR3 here is CASSSTSLAETPYNEQFF. The DNA of the CDR3 is TGTGCCAGCAGCTCGACCTCACTAGCGGAAACTCCATACAATGAGCAGTTCTTC.

This chain connects TRBV6-2 or TRBV6-3 to TRBJ2-7; 7 nucleotides align to TRBD1. The CDR3 extends over 16 amino acids. V gave up 6 bases and J gave up 0 bases; unmatched junction bases: 11. Germline CDR1 MNHEY, CDR2 SVGEGT. The CDR3 region is CASSPNGQVGSYEQYF. The CDR3 bases are TGTGCCAGCAGCCCCAACGGACAGGTCGGCTCCTACGAGCAGTACTTC.

The CDR3 DNA follows: TGTGCCAGTGGGGAGTGGGAGACCCAGTACTTC. Its protein is CASGEWETQYF. This chain uses TRBV19 with TRBJ2-5, with D tentatively TRBD2 (5 bases). Trimming took off 8 bases at V and 5 bases at J, with 9 bases between the two ends. The germline V gene has CDR1 LNHDA and CDR2 SQIVND (reference sequence). The CDR3 loop spans 11 amino acids. Drawing the rest from reference TRBV19 and TRBJ2-5, the complete variable domain is DGGITQSPKYLFRKEGQNVTLSCEQNLNHDAMYWYRQDPGQGLRLIYYSQIVNDFQKGDIAEGYSVSREKKESFPLTVTSAQKNPTAFYLCASGEWETQYFGPGTRLLVL.

This clonotype appeared a few times. The chain joins TRBV28 to TRBJ2-1; 10 bases map to TRBD1. V shed 7 bases and J 2 bases; nucleotides not matched to a gene: 5. This CDR3 comprises 15 residues. Germline assignment: CDR1 MDHEN and CDR2 SYDVKM. CDR3 bases: TGTGCCAGCATACCCGGGACAGGGGCCTACAATGAGCAGTTCTTC. It translates to CASIPGTGAYNEQFF.